This T cell receptor (beta chain) was documented in a study of blood T cell repertoires in COVID-19. Enrolled during active infection, Seattle patients were then followed longitudinally. Trimming stripped 5 bases from V and 2 bases from J, with 12 bases between. CDR1 and CDR2 from the germline V gene are SGHTA and FQGTGA. The CDR3 runs 14 residues. Original processing methods: Counts of nucleated cells, estimated from reference gene primer amplification, were obtained. The protocol was immunoSEQ multiplex PCR, while the TCRdb copy is restricted to in-frame clones and leaves out a portion. The DNA gave D and trimming, while V, J and clone size come from that table. The top ten hold roughly 10% of the sample, which has more than 200,000 clones, around 86% seen once.

This TCR came from a man aged 50 to 59 with COVID-19, enrolled during active disease. Material for sequencing was peripheral blood. The gene calls are TRBV7-3 and TRBJ1-1; perhaps TRBD1 as D (6 bases). CDR3 nucleotide sequence: TGTGCCAGCAGCAAGAGAGGGACAAACACTGAAGCTTTCTTT. This sequence encodes CASSKRGTNTEAFF.